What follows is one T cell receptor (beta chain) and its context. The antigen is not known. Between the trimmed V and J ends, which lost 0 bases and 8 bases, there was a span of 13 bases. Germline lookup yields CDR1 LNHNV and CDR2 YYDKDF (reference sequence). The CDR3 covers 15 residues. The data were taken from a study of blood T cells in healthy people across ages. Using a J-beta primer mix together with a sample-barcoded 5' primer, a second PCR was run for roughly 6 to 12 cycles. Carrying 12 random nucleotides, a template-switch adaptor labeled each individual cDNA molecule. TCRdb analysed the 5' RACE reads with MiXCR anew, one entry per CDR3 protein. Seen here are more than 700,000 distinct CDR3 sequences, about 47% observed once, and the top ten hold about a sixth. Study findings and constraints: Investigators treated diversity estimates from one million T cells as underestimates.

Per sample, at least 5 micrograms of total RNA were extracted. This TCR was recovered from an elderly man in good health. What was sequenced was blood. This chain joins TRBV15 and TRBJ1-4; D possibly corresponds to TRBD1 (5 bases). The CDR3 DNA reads TGTGCCACCAGCAGAGATCCCGGGGGAGAGGAAAAACTGTTTTTT. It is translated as CATSRDPGGEEKLFF.